Below are 2 T cell receptor beta chains sequenced from a single sample in a study of control samples from healthy donors and cancer patients (dated by TCRdb to 2018 to 2021). Library preparation employed the immunoSEQ multiplex PCR assay. As stored in TCRdb, this immuneACCESS dataset retains in-frame rearrangements with V and J assigned. A fraction of the clones does not appear; measured against another copy, unresolved V genes explain less than half of the discrepancy, and the remainder lacks a known reason. The sample table holds roughly 120,000 clones, of which 88% were seen once. The ten largest make up 3.4% of the sample. The sample was blood. Receptors originate from a man aged 40-55 years in good health.

The chain joins TRBV5-5 to TRBJ2-1; 8 bases match TRBD2. CDR3 size: 20 residues. Germline V CDR1 and CDR2: SGHKS, YYEKEE (reference sequence). The trim removed 2 bases at V and 0 bases at J, leaving 16 bases unmatched. This CDR3 reads CASSFNAGGALGSSYNEQFF. Written as DNA, the CDR3 is TGTGCCAGCAGCTTTAACGCGGGGGGTGCCCTTGGGAGCTCCTACAATGAGCAGTTCTTC.

The rearrangement links TRBV2 to TRBJ2-2; TRBD2 matches 11 bases. CDR1 is SNHLY and CDR2 is FYNNEI in the germline V gene. The trim removed 7 bases at V and 4 bases at J, leaving 5 bases unmatched. This CDR3 has 15 amino acids. This CDR3 reads CASTPGLAVTGELFF. In DNA, the CDR3 is TGTGCCAGCACCCCGGGACTAGCGGTCACCGGGGAGCTGTTTTTT.